The TCR beta chain described here comes from a study of vaccination and CD4 T cells after COVID-19. Study details: Cultures serving as controls received a peptide pool (CEFX or HIV-1 Nef) or no peptide. Findings and caveats of the study: There were relatively few convalescent patients studied, and there were no early post-infection timepoints.

The V gene end was trimmed by 3 bases and the J gene end by 1 base; junction bases not matched to a gene: 7. Germline values: CDR1 ENHRY, CDR2 SYGVKD. This CDR3 comprises 18 residues. The study sequenced cultured CD4+ T cell DNA using the Oncomine TCR Beta short-read assay. TCRdb called the PCR reads again in MiXCR, with one record for every CDR3 protein. The repertoire includes roughly 17,000 distinct CDR3 sequences, 70% of them detected once, and roughly 16% sits in the top ten. Treatment meaning: 10-day PBMC culture with coronavirus spike peptide pools or control peptides (ViraFEST assay). T cells were expanded with peptide pools, and expanded clonotypes were identified by TCR sequencing. After around 10 days of culture, CD4+ T cells were negatively selected. A note on this clonotype: The antigen remains unidentified.

The origin of this receptor is a human donor who had recovered from COVID-19. Sequencing was done on a sample of CD4+ T cells from blood, cultured in vitro. The chain uses TRBV10-3 and TRBJ2-3, with 13 bases matching TRBD2. CDR3 amino acids: CAISDPLAGGHGTDTQYF. Here the CDR3 DNA reads TGTGCCATCAGTGACCCACTAGCGGGGGGGCATGGCACAGATACGCAGTATTTT.